This entry features one TCR beta chain sequence. The antigen remains undetermined. These data originate in a study of cytomegalovirus exposure and HLA in healthy donors. Findings and caveats of the study: Fewer N-insertions than the 666-donor mean were reportedly shown by an Asian-associated ancestry cluster in a later analysis.

It was with 60 Vbeta and 13 Jbeta primers that the PCR ran. TCRdb keeps only in-frame clones here, not all; method: immunoSEQ multiplex PCR. The table shows around 240,000 clones, with 82% occurring only once. The V segment lost 5 bases and the J segment 5 bases; nucleotides outside the gene matches: 11. Germline V gene lookup returns CDR1 SGHTA and CDR2 FQGTGA. The CDR3 consists of 17 residues. The sample taken for sequencing was PBMCs. The V and J genes are TRBV7-3 and TRBJ2-2, with 10 bases aligning to TRBD1. The receptor was isolated from a woman between 40 and 55 years old in good health and CMV-seropositive. This CDR3 reads CASSPGQGVWGTGELFF. CDR3 coding DNA: TGTGCCAGCAGCCCCGGACAGGGGGTATGGGGAACCGGGGAGCTGTTTTTT.